A selection of T cell receptor beta chains follows, all from one sample in a study of T cells in Graves' hyperthyroidism and ophthalmopathy. Via MiXCR, TCRdb re-called the multiplex PCR reads, giving one row per CDR3 protein. The data show about 600,000 distinct CDR3 sequences, with about 16% seen just once and roughly 3% held by the top ten. The sample comprised blood. The origin of the receptors is a woman in her thirties or forties with Graves' ophthalmopathy. The CDR3 runs from the conserved cysteine through the conserved F or W. The D gene is left open where the match is weak. Only some rows state a clone size, as once, few, many or a class for expanded clones.

>TRBJ2-1|TRBD2|few|TRBV6-2/TRBV6-3
TGTGCCAGCACTGGAAATCCGGGGGGTGTGGGTGAGCAGTTCTTC
CASTGNPGGVGEQFF
>TRBJ2-6|NA|NA|TRBV14
TGTGCCAGCAGCCCCAGGGAGAGGAAGACCAACGTCCTGACTTTC
CASSPRERKTNVLTF
>TRBJ2-1|NA|few|TRBV29-1
TGCAGCGTTGTACTCCGGGGGAAAGACAATGAGCAGTTCTTC
CSVVLRGKDNEQFF
>TRBJ2-1|NA|many|TRBV3-1
TGTGCCAGCAGCGGTTTTAGCAATGAGCAGTTCTTC
CASSGFSNEQFF
>TRBJ1-1|NA|many|TRBV12-3/TRBV12-4
TGTGCCAGCTCCCAGACAGGTTCGGACACTGAAGCTTTCTTT
CASSQTGSDTEAFF
>TRBJ1-1|NA|NA|TRBV20-1
TGCAGTGCTAGAAACGGACCTTCCATGAACACTGAAGCTTTCTTT
CSARNGPSMNTEAFF
>TRBJ1-3|NA|NA|TRBV6-1
TGTGCCTCTTACCGGGCGAACTCTGGAAACACCATATATTTT
CASYRANSGNTIYF
>TRBJ2-7|NA|NA|TRBV6-2/TRBV6-3
TGTGCCAAGCTAATCGCCCAGGACTGCCTTCGCAATGAGCAGTACTTC
CAKLIAQDCLRNEQYF
>TRBJ2-3|NA|many|TRBV11-1
TGTGCCAGCAGCTTAGGGACCGATAGACCCACAGATACGCAGTATTTT
CASSLGTDRPTDTQYF
>TRBJ2-3|NA|many|TRBV2
TGTGCCAGCACAGGGGCAGTAATTACAGATACGCAGTATTTT
CASTGAVITDTQYF
>TRBJ1-2|TRBD1|NA|TRBV20-1
TGCAGTGGGTGGGAGGGGGCTCACTATGGCTACACCTTC
CSGWEGAHYGYTF
>TRBJ2-1|TRBD2|many|TRBV5-1
TGCGCCAGCAGTCACGGGACTAGCGGAGGTAAGGGTGAGCAGTTCTTC
CASSHGTSGGKGEQFF
>TRBJ2-3|TRBD2|NA|TRBV5-5
TGTGCCAGCAGCGGGACTAGCGGGAGTTTCGCAGATACGCAGTATTTT
CASSGTSGSFADTQYF
>TRBJ2-5|NA|NA|TRBV5-1
TGCGCCAGTTTTGAAGACGTGGGCTTACCCCAAGAGACCCAGTACTTC
CASFEDVGLPQETQYF
>TRBJ2-1|TRBD1|many|TRBV28
TGTGCCAGCAGTTTTTCCCCTCGATGGACAGGGAACCCTTATGAGCAGTTCTTC
CASSFSPRWTGNPYEQFF
>TRBJ2-1|TRBD2|NA|TRBV4-1
TGCGCCAGCAGCCGAGGAGAGCGGGATTTCTACAATGAGCAGTTCTTC
CASSRGERDFYNEQFF
>TRBJ2-3|TRBD1|NA|TRBV10-3
TGTGCCACCTGGACAGGGTCAGATACGCAGTATTTT
CATWTGSDTQYF
>TRBJ2-5|NA|few|TRBV5-6
TGTGCCAGCAGCTCGACCCCAGAGACCCAGTACTTC
CASSSTPETQYF
>TRBJ1-1|TRBD1|many|TRBV30
TGTGCCTGGGGGGACAGTTTCACTGAAGCTTTCTTT
CAWGDSFTEAFF
>TRBJ2-5|NA|NA|TRBV11-2
TGTGCCAGCAGCTCCGAGGGGGGAGGGACCCAGTACTTC
CASSSEGGGTQYF
>TRBJ2-5|NA|many|TRBV11-2
TGTGCCAGCAGCTTGGTAGAGACCCAGTACTTC
CASSLVETQYF
>TRBJ2-2|TRBD1|NA|TRBV5-5
TGTGCCAGCAGCTTACAGACAGGGCTGAACACCGGGGAGCTGTTTTTT
CASSLQTGLNTGELFF
>TRBJ2-3|NA|NA|TRBV5-1
TGCGCCAGCAGCTTGGAGACAGACACAGATACGCAGTATTTT
CASSLETDTDTQYF
>TRBJ1-3|TRBD1|NA|TRBV10-2
TGCGCCAGCAGGGACCCGGGACAGGGAGCTGGAAACACCATATATTTT
CASRDPGQGAGNTIYF
>TRBJ2-1|NA|NA|TRBV2
TGTGCCAGCCGAATCCTAGCGAATGATGAGCAGTTCTTC
CASRILANDEQFF
>TRBJ2-3|NA|many|TRBV9
TGTGCCAGCAGCGCCCCACTCTCAGATACGCAGTATTTT
CASSAPLSDTQYF
>TRBJ1-6|NA|NA|TRBV6-1
TGTGCCAGCAGTGACTGGGGGACGGGGGGCTCTAATTCACCCCTCCACTTT
CASSDWGTGGSNSPLHF
>TRBJ2-3|NA|NA|TRBV6-1
TGTGCCAGCAGTGAAGTACGACAGTCGAGCACAGATACGCAGTATTTT
CASSEVRQSSTDTQYF
>TRBJ2-1|TRBD2|NA|TRBV3-1
TGTGCCAGCAGCCAAGATTGGGGGGGGGGGACCTACAATGAGCAGTTCTTC
CASSQDWGGGTYNEQFF
>TRBJ2-1|TRBD2|many|TRBV27
TGTGCCAGCAGTTTCGGGACTAGCGGGATGGATGAGCAGTTCTTC
CASSFGTSGMDEQFF
>TRBJ1-1|NA|many|TRBV11-2
TGTGCCAGCAGCGGGGCGAGGAACACTGAAGCTTTCTTT
CASSGARNTEAFF
>TRBJ1-2|NA|many|TRBV2
TGTGCCAGCAGTGAACATCCGCGGGCCTCCCTGGGCTACACCTTC
CASSEHPRASLGYTF
>TRBJ2-1|TRBD2|NA|TRBV29-1
TGCAGCGTTGAAGGGGGACTAGCGGAAAACAATGAGCAGTTCTTC
CSVEGGLAENNEQFF
>TRBJ2-3|NA|NA|TRBV24-1
TGTGCCACCAGTGACTCCCGGACTAGCACAGATACGCAGTATTTT
CATSDSRTSTDTQYF
>TRBJ2-5|TRBD2|NA|TRBV10-1
TGCGCCAGCAGTCCTAGCGGGAGCCCAGAGACCCAGTACTTC
CASSPSGSPETQYF
>TRBJ2-1|NA|NA|TRBV12-3/TRBV12-4
TGTGCCAGCAGTTTATCGAGCGGGCCTTACAATGAGCAGTTCTTC
CASSLSSGPYNEQFF
>TRBJ2-1|NA|NA|TRBV11-2
TGTGCCAGCAGCCCACACGAAGAGCAGTTCTTC
CASSPHEEQFF
>TRBJ2-1|NA|NA|TRBV28
TGTGCCAGCAGTGCCACGGTCGGTGAGCAGTTCTTC
CASSATVGEQFF
>TRBJ2-1|TRBD2|few|TRBV7-3
TGTGCCAGCAGTTCTAGCGGAAACAACAATGAGCAGTTCTTC
CASSSSGNNNEQFF
>TRBJ1-3|NA|NA|TRBV7-9
TGTGCCAGCAACCCCTCCTCTAGCACCATATATTTT
CASNPSSSTIYF
>TRBJ1-1|NA|many|TRBV18
TGTGCCAGCTCACTAACCCCCAGGGGAATGAACACTGAAGCTTTCTTT
CASSLTPRGMNTEAFF
>TRBJ2-3|TRBD2|many|TRBV6-1
TGTGCCAGCAGTGAGGCCGGACTAGCATTGGGAGATACGCAGTATTTT
CASSEAGLALGDTQYF
>TRBJ2-3|TRBD2|NA|TRBV6-1
TGTGCCAGCCTTAGCGGGGGCCGCACAGATACGCAGTATTTT
CASLSGGRTDTQYF
>TRBJ2-5|TRBD1|many|TRBV30
TGTGCCTGGAGTGAGGGACAGGTCGGGCCAGGGGCCCAGTACTTC
CAWSEGQVGPGAQYF
>TRBJ2-1|TRBD2|many|TRBV11-2
TGTGCCAGCAGCTTAGCGGGACTAGCTTTGTACAATGAGCAGTTCTTC
CASSLAGLALYNEQFF
>TRBJ2-1|NA|few|TRBV9
TGTGCCAGCAGCGTATTGGGGGTTTCCTACAATGAGCAGTTCTTC
CASSVLGVSYNEQFF
>TRBJ1-4|NA|many|TRBV28
TGTGCCAGCAGTTTGGGCGACTCGCAGCAAAAACTGTTTTTT
CASSLGDSQQKLFF
>TRBJ1-1|TRBD1|many|TRBV5-6
TGTGCCAGCAGCGGGTTGACAGGGGGTAACACTGAAGCTTTCTTT
CASSGLTGGNTEAFF